The T cell receptor beta chain under discussion was sequenced for a study of blood T cells in healthy people across ages. About the research overall: Every two T cells gave about one barcoded beta molecule via template switching. Overall study results and limits: The unsorted PBMCs prevented any conclusive comparison of naive versus antigen-experienced cells.

The CDR3 runs 14 residues. Germline values: CDR1 SGHTA, CDR2 FQGTGA. The V gene lost 1 base and the J gene lost 7 bases, with 14 bases spanning the gap. As concerns this clonotype: The antigen is unknown.

PCR was performed a second time for 7 to 11 cycles using a sample-barcoded 5' primer and a J-beta primer mix. TCRdb analysed the 5' RACE reads with MiXCR anew, one entry per CDR3 protein. This sample has 600,000 to 850,000 distinct CDR3 sequences, with around 25% found just once. In addition, the sample was reused for a study of T cells of mothers and their children. From that report: Some 2.7 million TCR beta reads per child versus over 8.5 million per mother. With unrelated pairs as the comparison, related mother-child pairs had a slightly higher overlap that was not significant.

The clonotype comes from a boy under 18 in good health. V is TRBV7-3 and J is TRBJ2-7, with D unresolved. The sequenced material came from blood. CDR3 region: CASSLSNGPMEQYF. The CDR3 coding sequence is TGTGCCAGCAGCTTAAGTAACGGACCGATGGAGCAGTACTTC.